Shown below are 10 T cell receptor beta chains from a single sample sequenced in a study of spatial heterogeneity in lung cancer. TCRdb itself ran the 5' RACE reads through MiXCR, one entry per CDR3 protein. Of 9,800 or so distinct CDR3 sequences in the sample, about 6.5% were seen once. Findings of the study overall: It was found that expanded intratumoral alpha and beta TCR counts tracked tumor mutation counts.

The antigens for these receptors are not known. Time point denoted: sample taken at primary tumor resection. The sequencing here drew on lung tumor tissue, taken at surgery. These receptors were obtained from a male donor with early-stage non-small cell lung cancer.

With respect to this clonotype: This beta chain is a stray sequence in a library constructed for alpha chains; its clone size is not meaningful. The chain recombines TRBV5-1 with TRBJ1-2, with D possibly TRBD1 on 6 matching bases. The CDR3 extends over 13 amino acids. Germline V CDR1 and CDR2: SGHRS, YFSETQ. Trimming took 2 bases from V and 8 from J, leaving 13 bases between them. The CDR3 coding sequence is TGCGCCAGCAGCTTAGAGGGGGAGCTAGGCTACACCTTC. Its protein is CASSLEGELGYTF.

By share, this clonotype ranks as medium-sized. This beta chain slipped into a library made for alpha chains as a stray read, so its size is not meaningful. The CDR3 coding sequence is TGTGCCATCATCGGGGGAAACACCATATATTTT. Its protein is CAIIGGNTIYF. V gene TRBV10-3 combines with J gene TRBJ1-3; D is unresolved. Germline V gene lookup returns CDR1 ENHRY and CDR2 SYGVKD. The CDR3 totals 11 residues. Trimming took 7 bases from V and 4 from J, leaving 5 bases between them.

In its sample, this clonotype was seen many times. This beta chain came through as a stray read in a library set up for alpha chains, and its size says little. The V and J genes are TRBV2 and TRBJ1-5, with D perhaps TRBD1 (5 bases). From germline, CDR1 is SNHLY and CDR2 FYNNEI. The length of the CDR3 is 16 residues. V gave up 3 bases and J gave up 3 bases, with 15 bases separating them. CDR3: CASSDFRAGSNQPQHF. Here the CDR3 DNA reads TGTGCCAGCAGTGATTTCCGGGCAGGGTCCAATCAGCCCCAGCATTTT. Based on the CDR3 plus reference TRBV2 and TRBJ1-5, the full variable domain is EPEVTQTPSHQVTQMGQEVILRCVPISNHLYFYWYRQILGQKVEFLVSFYNNEISEKSEIFDDQFSVERPDGSNFTLKIRSTKLEDSAMYFCASSDFRAGSNQPQHFGDGTRLSIL.

This clonotype occurred many times. For a library built for alpha chains, this beta chain is a stray read; little rests on its size. The chain is built from TRBV20-1 and TRBJ2-5, with 10 bases identical to TRBD1. V lost 2 bases to trimming and J lost 2 bases; unmatched junction nucleotides: 2. CDR3 size: 14 residues. Germline V gene data show CDR1 as DFQATT and CDR2 as SNEGSKA (reference sequence). CDR3 sequence: CSARPGQGQETQYF. In nucleotides, the CDR3 is TGCAGTGCTAGACCGGGACAGGGGCAAGAGACCCAGTACTTC.

To note about this clonotype: A library prepared for alpha chains yielded this beta chain as an off-target read; its size is of little meaning. This chain connects TRBV19 to TRBJ2-5; 8 bases match TRBD2. Germline V CDR1 and CDR2: LNHDA, SQIVND (reference sequence). The CDR3 is 14 residues long. Trimming at V came to 4 bases and at J to 4 bases, leaving 5 bases not matched to a gene. The CDR3 region is CASSKSGSIETQYF. CDR3 in DNA: TGTGCCAGTAGTAAGAGCGGGAGCATAGAGACCCAGTACTTC.

This clonotype was picked up many times. This beta chain turned up in a library designed for alpha chains; as an off-target read, its abundance says little. The chain has TRBV5-1 and TRBJ1-2; D call uncertain. V was shortened by 0 bases and J by 5 bases, with 11 bases between the two germline ends. Germline assignment: CDR1 SGHRS and CDR2 YFSETQ. The CDR3 contains 14 residues. In DNA form, the CDR3 reads TGCGCCAGCAGCTTGGGGGCAGTCGGTTATGGCTACACCTTC. It codes for CASSLGAVGYGYTF.

Many counts were recorded for this clonotype. This beta chain turned up in a library designed for alpha chains; as an off-target read, its abundance says little. This chain connects TRBV27 to TRBJ2-2, with a tentative D call TRBD2 (5 bases). V lost 2 bases, J lost 6 bases, and 13 bases lay in between. The CDR3 is 15 residues long. Germline V gene data show CDR1 as MNHEY and CDR2 as SMNVEV (reference sequence). The CDR3 loop reads CASSLRGPEPGELFF. CDR3 DNA: TGTGCCAGCAGTTTACGGGGTCCAGAGCCCGGGGAGCTGTTTTTT.

This clonotype was counted ten times or more. For a library built for alpha chains, this beta chain is a stray read; little rests on its size. The chain links TRBV6-6 to TRBJ1-5; D not resolved. Germline-derived CDR1 and CDR2 are MNHNY and SVGAGI (reference sequence). This CDR3 region has 14 residues. Trimming stripped 5 bases from V and 2 bases from J, with 10 bases between. CDR3 DNA sequence: TGTGCCAGCAGTGGTCCAGGACGCAATCAGCCCCAGCATTTT. Its translation is CASSGPGRNQPQHF.

This clonotype was counted ten times or more. A library prepared for alpha chains yielded this beta chain as an off-target read; its size is of little meaning. This chain connects TRBV18 to TRBJ2-7; 8 positions agree with TRBD1. CDR3 size: 15 residues. The ends lost 6 bases at V and 3 bases at J; junction bases unmatched: 10. Germline-derived CDR1 and CDR2 are KGHSH and LQKENI. CDR3 DNA sequence: TGTGCCAGCTCCACCAGAGCGACAGGGGTCTACGAGCAGTACTTC. Translated: CASSTRATGVYEQYF.

At least ten counts were recorded for this clonotype. The library was built for alpha chains, so this beta chain is an off-target read and its size means little. This rearrangement joins TRBV28 to TRBJ1-2, with a possible D match to TRBD1 (5 bases). Germline-derived CDR1 and CDR2 are MDHEN and SYDVKM. This CDR3 is built from 11 residues. CDR3 DNA sequence: TGTGCAGCCAGGGAGGGCTATGGCTACACCTTC. Its protein product is CAAREGYGYTF.